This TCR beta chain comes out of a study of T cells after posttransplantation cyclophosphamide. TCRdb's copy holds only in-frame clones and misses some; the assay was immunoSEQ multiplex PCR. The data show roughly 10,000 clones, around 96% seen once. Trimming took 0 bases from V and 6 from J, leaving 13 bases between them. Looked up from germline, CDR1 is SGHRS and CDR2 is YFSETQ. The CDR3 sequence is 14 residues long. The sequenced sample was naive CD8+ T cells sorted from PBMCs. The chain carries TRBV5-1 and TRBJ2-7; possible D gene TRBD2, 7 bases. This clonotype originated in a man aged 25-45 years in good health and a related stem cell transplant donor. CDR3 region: CASSLAPGGSEQYF. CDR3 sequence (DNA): TGCGCCAGCAGCTTGGCCCCGGGGGGCAGCGAGCAGTACTTC.